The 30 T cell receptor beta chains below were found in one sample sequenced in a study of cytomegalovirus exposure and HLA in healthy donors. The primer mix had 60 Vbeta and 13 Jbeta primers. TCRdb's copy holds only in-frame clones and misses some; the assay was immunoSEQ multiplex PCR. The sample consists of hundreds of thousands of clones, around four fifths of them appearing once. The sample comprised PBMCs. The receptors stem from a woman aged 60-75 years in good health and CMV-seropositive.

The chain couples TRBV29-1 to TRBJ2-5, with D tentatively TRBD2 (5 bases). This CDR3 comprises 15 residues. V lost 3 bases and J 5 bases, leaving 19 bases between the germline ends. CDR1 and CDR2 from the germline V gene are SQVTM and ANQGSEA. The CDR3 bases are TGCAGCGTTGATAGAGCGGCAGGCCCCCAGGAGACCCAGTACTTC. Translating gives CSVDRAAGPQETQYF.

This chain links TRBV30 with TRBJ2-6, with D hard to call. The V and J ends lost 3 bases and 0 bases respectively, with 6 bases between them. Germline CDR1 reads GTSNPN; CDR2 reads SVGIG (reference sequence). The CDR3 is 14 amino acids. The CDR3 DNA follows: TGTGCCTGGAGGCGAAGCTCTGGGGCCAACGTCCTGACTTTC. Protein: CAWRRSSGANVLTF.

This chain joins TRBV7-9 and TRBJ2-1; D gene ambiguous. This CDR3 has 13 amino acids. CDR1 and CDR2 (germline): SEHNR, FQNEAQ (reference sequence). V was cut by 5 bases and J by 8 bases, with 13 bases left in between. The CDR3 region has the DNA TGTGCCAGCAGCCCCCGGTCCGTTTATGAGCAGTTCTTC. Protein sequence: CASSPRSVYEQFF.

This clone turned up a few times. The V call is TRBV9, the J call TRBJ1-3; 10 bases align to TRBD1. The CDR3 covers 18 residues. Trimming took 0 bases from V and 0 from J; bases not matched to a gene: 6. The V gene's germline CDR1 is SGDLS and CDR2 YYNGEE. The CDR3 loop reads CASSVAGTGDLSGNTIYF. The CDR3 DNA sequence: TGTGCCAGCAGCGTAGCAGGGACAGGGGATCTCTCTGGAAACACCATATATTTT.

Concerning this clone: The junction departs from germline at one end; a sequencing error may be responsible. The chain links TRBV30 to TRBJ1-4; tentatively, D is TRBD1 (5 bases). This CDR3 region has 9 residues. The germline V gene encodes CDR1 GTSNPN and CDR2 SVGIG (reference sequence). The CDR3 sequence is CAWTPLGLF. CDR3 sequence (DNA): TGTGCCTGGACGCCGCTGGGGCTTTTT.

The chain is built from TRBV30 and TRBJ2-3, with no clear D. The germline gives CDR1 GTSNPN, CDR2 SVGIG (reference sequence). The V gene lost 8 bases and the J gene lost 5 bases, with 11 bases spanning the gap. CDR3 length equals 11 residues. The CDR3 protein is CAGHKRDTQYF. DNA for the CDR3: TGTGCCGGTCACAAGCGAGATACGCAGTATTTT.

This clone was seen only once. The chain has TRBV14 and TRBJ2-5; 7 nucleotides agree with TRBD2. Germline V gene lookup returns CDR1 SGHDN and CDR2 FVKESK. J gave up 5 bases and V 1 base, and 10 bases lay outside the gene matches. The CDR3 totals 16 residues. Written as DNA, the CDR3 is TGTGCCAGCAGCCAAGGACTCAACTCCGGGGGGGAGACCCAGTACTTC. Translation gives CASSQGLNSGGETQYF.

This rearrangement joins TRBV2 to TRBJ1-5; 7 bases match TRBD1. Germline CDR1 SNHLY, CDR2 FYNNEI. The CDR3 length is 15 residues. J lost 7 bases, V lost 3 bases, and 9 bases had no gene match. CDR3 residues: CASSDQQGFGQPQHF. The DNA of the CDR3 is TGTGCCAGCAGTGACCAACAGGGGTTCGGGCAGCCCCAGCATTTT. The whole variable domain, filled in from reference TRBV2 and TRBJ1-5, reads EPEVTQTPSHQVTQMGQEVILRCVPISNHLYFYWYRQILGQKVEFLVSFYNNEISEKSEIFDDQFSVERPDGSNFTLKIRSTKLEDSAMYFCASSDQQGFGQPQHFGDGTRLSIL.

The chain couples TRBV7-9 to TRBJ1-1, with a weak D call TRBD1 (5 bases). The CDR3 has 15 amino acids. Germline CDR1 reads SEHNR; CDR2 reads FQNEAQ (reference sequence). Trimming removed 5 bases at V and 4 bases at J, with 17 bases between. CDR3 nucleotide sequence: TGTGCCAGCAGCCAAAGTGGGGGGTACGCCACTGAAGCTTTCTTT. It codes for CASSQSGGYATEAFF.

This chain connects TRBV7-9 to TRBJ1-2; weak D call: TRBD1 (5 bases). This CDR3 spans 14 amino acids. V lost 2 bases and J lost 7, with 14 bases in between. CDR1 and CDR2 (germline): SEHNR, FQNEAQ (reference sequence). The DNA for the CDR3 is TGTGCCAGCAGCTTAAGTTACGGGGGAGGTGGCTACACCTTC. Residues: CASSLSYGGGGYTF.

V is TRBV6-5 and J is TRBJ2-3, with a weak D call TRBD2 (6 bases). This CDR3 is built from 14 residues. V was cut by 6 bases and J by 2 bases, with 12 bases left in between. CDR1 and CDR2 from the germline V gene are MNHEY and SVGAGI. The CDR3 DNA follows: TGTGCCAGCAGCCCGGGACTTCACACAGATACGCAGTATTTT. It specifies CASSPGLHTDTQYF.

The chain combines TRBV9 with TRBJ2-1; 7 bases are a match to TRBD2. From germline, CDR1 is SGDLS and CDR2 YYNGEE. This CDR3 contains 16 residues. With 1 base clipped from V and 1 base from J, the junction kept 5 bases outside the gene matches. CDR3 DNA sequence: TGTGCCAGCAGCGTAAGTCTAGCGGCTTCCTACAATGAGCAGTTCTTC. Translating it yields CASSVSLAASYNEQFF.

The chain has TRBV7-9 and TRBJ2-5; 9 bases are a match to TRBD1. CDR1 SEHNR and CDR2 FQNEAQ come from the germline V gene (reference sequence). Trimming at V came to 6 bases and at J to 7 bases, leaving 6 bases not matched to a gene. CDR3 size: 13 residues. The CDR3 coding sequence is TGTGCCAGCAGTACACAGGGGGCGAGGACCCAGTACTTC. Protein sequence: CASSTQGARTQYF.

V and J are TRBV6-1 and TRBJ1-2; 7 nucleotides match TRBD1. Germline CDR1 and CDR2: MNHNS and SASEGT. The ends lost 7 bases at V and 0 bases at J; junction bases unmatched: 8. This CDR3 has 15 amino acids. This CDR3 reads CASITGDSTNYGYTF. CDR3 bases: TGTGCCAGCATCACAGGGGACTCGACTAACTATGGCTACACCTTC.

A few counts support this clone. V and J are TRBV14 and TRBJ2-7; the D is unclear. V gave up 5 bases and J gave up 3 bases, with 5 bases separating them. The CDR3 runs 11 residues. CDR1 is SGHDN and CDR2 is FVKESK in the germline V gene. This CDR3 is CASSAYYEQYF. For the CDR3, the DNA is TGTGCCAGCAGCGCCTACTACGAGCAGTACTTC.

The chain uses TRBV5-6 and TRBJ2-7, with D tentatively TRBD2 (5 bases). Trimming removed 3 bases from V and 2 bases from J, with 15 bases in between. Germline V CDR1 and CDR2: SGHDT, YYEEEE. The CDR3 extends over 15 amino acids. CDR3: CASSSMLGLAYEQYF. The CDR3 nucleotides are TGTGCCAGCAGCTCCATGCTTGGACTGGCCTACGAGCAGTACTTC.

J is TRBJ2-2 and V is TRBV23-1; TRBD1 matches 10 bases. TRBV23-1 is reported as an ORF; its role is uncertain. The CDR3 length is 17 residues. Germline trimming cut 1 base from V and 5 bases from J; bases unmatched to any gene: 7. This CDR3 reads CASSQYRTGGDTGELFF. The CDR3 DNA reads TGCGCCAGCAGTCAATATCGGACAGGGGGAGATACCGGGGAGCTGTTTTTT.

CDR3 DNA: TGTGCCAGCAGTCCTTTAGCGGGAGGGACAGATACGCAGTATTTT. This sequence encodes CASSPLAGGTDTQYF. This chain connects TRBV2 to TRBJ2-3; TRBD2 agrees at 11 bases. Germline V gene data show CDR1 as SNHLY and CDR2 as FYNNEI. CDR3 length: 15 residues. The V and J ends lost 5 bases and 3 bases, in that order; junction bases with no gene match: 4.

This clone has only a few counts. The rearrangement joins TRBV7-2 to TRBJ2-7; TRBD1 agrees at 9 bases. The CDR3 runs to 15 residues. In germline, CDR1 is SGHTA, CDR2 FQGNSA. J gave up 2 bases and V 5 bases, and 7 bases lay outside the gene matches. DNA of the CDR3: TGTGCCAGCAGCCTTGACAGGGGGAGGCCCTACGAGCAGTACTTC. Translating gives CASSLDRGRPYEQYF.

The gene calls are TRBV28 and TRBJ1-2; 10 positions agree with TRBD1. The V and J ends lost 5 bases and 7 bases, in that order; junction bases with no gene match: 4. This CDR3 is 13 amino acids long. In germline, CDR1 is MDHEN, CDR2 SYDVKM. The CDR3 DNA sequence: TGTGCCAGCAGTCCCCGGGACAGGGGTGGCTACACCTTC. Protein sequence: CASSPRDRGGYTF.

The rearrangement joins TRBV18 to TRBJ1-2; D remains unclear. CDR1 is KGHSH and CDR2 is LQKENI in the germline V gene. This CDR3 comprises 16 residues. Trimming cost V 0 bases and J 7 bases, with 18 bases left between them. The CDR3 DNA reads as TGTGCCAGCTCACCACCGAGCGTCGCTCATGTGAGTGGCTACACCTTC. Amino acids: CASSPPSVAHVSGYTF.

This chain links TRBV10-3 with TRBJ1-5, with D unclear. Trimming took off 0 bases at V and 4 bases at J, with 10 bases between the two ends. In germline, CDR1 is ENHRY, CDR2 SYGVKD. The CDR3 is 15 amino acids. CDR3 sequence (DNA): TGTGCCATCAGTGAGTCCGGCCGGGATAATCAGCCCCAGCATTTT. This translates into CAISESGRDNQPQHF.

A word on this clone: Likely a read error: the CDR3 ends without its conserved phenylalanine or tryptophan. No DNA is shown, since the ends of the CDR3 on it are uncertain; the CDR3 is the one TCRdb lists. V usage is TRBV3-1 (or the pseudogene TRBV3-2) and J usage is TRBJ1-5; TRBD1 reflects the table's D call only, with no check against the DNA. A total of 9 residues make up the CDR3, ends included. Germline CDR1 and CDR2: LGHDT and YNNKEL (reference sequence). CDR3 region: CASSPRTGA.

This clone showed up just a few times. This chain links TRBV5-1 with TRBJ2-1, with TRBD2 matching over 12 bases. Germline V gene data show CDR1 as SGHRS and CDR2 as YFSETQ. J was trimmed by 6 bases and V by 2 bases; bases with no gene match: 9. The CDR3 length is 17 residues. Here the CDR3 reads CASSFRTSGTSGNEQFF. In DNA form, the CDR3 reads TGCGCCAGCAGCTTTCGGACTAGCGGGACCTCTGGCAATGAGCAGTTCTTC.

CDR3 sequence reads: CASSIDWTGRSTQYF. CDR3 coding DNA: TGTGCCAGTAGTATAGATTGGACAGGCCGTTCGACCCAGTACTTC. The chain uses TRBV19 and TRBJ2-5; 7 positions match TRBD1. Germline CDR1 reads LNHDA; CDR2 reads SQIVND (reference sequence). CDR3 size: 15 residues. J gave up 7 bases and V 0 bases, and 8 bases lay outside the gene matches.

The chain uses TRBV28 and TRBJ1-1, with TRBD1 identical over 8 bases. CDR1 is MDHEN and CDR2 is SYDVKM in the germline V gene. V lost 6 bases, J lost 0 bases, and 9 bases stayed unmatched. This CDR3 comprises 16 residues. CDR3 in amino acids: CASSLWTGSMNTEAFF. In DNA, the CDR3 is TGTGCCAGCAGCCTTTGGACAGGGAGCATGAACACTGAAGCTTTCTTT.

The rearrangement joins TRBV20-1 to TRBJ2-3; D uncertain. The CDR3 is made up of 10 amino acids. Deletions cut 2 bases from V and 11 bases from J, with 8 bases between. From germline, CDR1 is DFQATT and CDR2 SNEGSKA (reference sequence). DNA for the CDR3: TGCAGTGCTAGACTACCGCGGCAGTATTTT. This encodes CSARLPRQYF.

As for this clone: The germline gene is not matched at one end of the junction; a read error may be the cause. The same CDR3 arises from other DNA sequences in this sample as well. The CDR3 DNA reads TGCAGTGTTGTAGGCGGGCGCACAGATACGCAGTATTTT. Its translation: CSVVGGRTDTQYF. The chain employs TRBV29-1 and TRBJ2-3, with TRBD2 as a possible D gene (5 bases). The CDR3 has 13 residues. Germline V lookup: CDR1 SQVTM, CDR2 ANQGSEA.

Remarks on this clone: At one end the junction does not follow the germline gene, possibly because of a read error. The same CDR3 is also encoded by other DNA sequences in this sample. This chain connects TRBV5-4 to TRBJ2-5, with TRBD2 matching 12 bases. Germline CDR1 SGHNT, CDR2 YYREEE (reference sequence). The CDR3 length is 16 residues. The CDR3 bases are TGTGCCAGCAGCTCAATACTAGCGGGGGGAAGAGAGACCCAATACTTC. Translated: CASSSILAGGRETQYF.

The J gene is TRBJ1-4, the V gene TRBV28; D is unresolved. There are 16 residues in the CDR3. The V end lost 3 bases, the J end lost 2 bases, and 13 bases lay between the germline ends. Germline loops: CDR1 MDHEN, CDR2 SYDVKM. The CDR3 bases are TGTGCCAGCAGTTTTCTGGGTGGCGGGACTAATGAAAAACTGTTTTTT. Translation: CASSFLGGGTNEKLFF.